The sequence of this TCR beta chain was determined in a study of T cells in Graves' hyperthyroidism and ophthalmopathy. This clonotype was seen many times. Its antigen is unidentified. TCR beta CDR3 regions were amplified from RNA. The study used the HTBI primer set for a first-round RT-PCR of the TCR CDR3. TCRdb re-called the multiplex PCR reads through MiXCR, storing one row per CDR3 protein. In the table there are a few hundred thousand distinct CDR3 sequences, around 16% of which are singletons. Per the germline V gene, CDR1 is MDHEN and CDR2 is SYDVKM. The CDR3 loop spans 16 amino acids. V was clipped by 5 bases and J by 1 base, with 17 bases between them. Study findings and constraints: Most expanded thyroid clonotypes above 0.001 recurred in blood.

Sequenced material: blood. V and J are TRBV28 and TRBJ1-2, with D possibly being TRBD1 (6 bases). The clonotype comes from a woman in her late teens or twenties with Graves' hyperthyroidism that later progressed to Graves' ophthalmopathy. The CDR3 sequence is CASSPRTEKFNYGYTF. CDR3 in DNA: TGTGCCAGCAGTCCCCGGACAGAAAAGTTTAACTATGGCTACACCTTC.